The 10 T cell receptor beta chains listed next were all sequenced from one sample in a study of shared clonotypes between healthy human individuals. Only in-frame clones appear in the TCRdb table, and some are missing; sequencing was by immunoSEQ multiplex PCR. Among 900,000 to 1,200,000 clones, around three quarters were seen once, and the ten largest hold 0.55% to 0.7%. The sequenced material came from memory CD4+ T cells from PBMCs. This sample's subset: CD45RA-negative fraction. Receptors were obtained from a man younger than 35 in good health. Some clones in this sample may be carry-over from other donors' samples.

A note on this clone: This CDR3 fails to terminate in the conserved phenylalanine or tryptophan, so it likely reflects a read error. The limits of the CDR3 on the DNA are not certain, so only TCRdb's listed CDR3 is given. V is TRBV11-2 and J is TRBJ1-1; the table names TRBD1, a call not compared with the DNA. Including both end residues, the CDR3 is 13 amino acids long. Looked up from germline, CDR1 is SGHAT and CDR2 is FQNNGV. The CDR3 sequence is CASSSNRILCLWL.

The V call is TRBV4-3, the J call TRBJ1-2, with D perhaps matching TRBD1 (5 bases). Deletions cut 4 bases from V and 3 bases from J, with 15 bases between. The CDR3 spans 15 residues. The germline CDR1 and CDR2 sequences are LGHNA and YSLEER. Written as DNA, the CDR3 is TGCGCCAGCAGCCGTGGTGCGCAAGGGGACTATGGCTACACCTTC. It codes for CASSRGAQGDYGYTF.

This clone showed up many times. The J gene is TRBJ1-1, the V gene TRBV18; no clear D gene. Germline values: CDR1 KGHSH, CDR2 LQKENI. V lost 2 bases to trimming and J lost 1 base, with 17 bases between them. This CDR3 is built from 17 residues. CDR3 in DNA: TGTGCCAGCTCACCAGCCAGTGCAATCTGGGGGAACACTGAAGCTTTCTTT. Translating gives CASSPASAIWGNTEAFF. Complete variable domain (other parts from reference TRBV18 and TRBJ1-1): NAGVMQNPRHLVRRRGQEARLRCSPMKGHSHVYWYRQLPEEGLKFMVYLQKENIIDESGMPKERFSAEFPKEGPSILRIQQVVRGDSAAYFCASSPASAIWGNTEAFFGQGTRLTVV.

The chain recombines TRBV7-3 with TRBJ2-7, with 7 bases matching TRBD2. Trimming at V came to 5 bases and at J to 5 bases, leaving 18 bases not matched to a gene. CDR3 size: 17 residues. Germline CDR1 and CDR2: SGHTA and FQGTGA. CDR3 amino acids: CASSIDRKREFRHEQYF. The CDR3 DNA sequence: TGTGCCAGCAGCATAGACCGGAAGCGGGAATTCCGCCACGAGCAGTACTTC.

The chain links TRBV28 to TRBJ1-2, with D possibly matching TRBD1 (6 bases). Germline V lookup: CDR1 MDHEN, CDR2 SYDVKM. The V end lost 7 bases, the J end lost 5 bases, and 17 bases lay between the germline ends. This CDR3 is built from 14 residues. In DNA, the CDR3 is TGTGCCAGCACCGCGGGGGGCGTCGGGTATGGCTACACCTTC. Its translation is CASTAGGVGYGYTF.

This chain connects TRBV29-1 to TRBJ2-5; 10 bases agree with TRBD1. Unmatched junction bases numbered 13, after V lost 4 bases and J lost 5 bases. Germline V lookup: CDR1 SQVTM, CDR2 ANQGSEA. The CDR3 covers 16 residues. CDR3 DNA sequence: TGCAGCGTTGGCGCCCGACAGGGGGCGCTTAGGGAGACCCAGTACTTC. It specifies CSVGARQGALRETQYF.

This clone was picked up many times. CDR3 DNA: TGTGCCAGCAGTTTTGGTGGTAGCGGGAGAAGAGAGCAGTACTTC. Translated, it gives CASSFGGSGRREQYF. The chain joins TRBV27 to TRBJ2-7; 9 bases line up with TRBD2. This CDR3 comprises 15 residues. The ends lost 3 bases at V and 7 bases at J; junction bases unmatched: 10. Germline CDR1 is MNHEY and CDR2 is SMNVEV (reference sequence).

The chain combines TRBV7-9 with TRBJ2-7; a weak D match, TRBD2 (7 bases). This CDR3 region has 15 residues. Germline values: CDR1 SEHNR, CDR2 FQNEAQ (reference sequence). Trimming cost V 8 bases and J 6 bases, with 23 bases left between them. The CDR3 protein is CASQRGGARGGEQYF. DNA for the CDR3: TGTGCCAGCCAAAGAGGGGGGGCCAGGGGCGGCGAGCAGTACTTC.

Concerning this clone itself: The junction shows a germline mismatch at one end, possibly a read error. DNA of the CDR3: TGTGCCAGCACCTTAATTGGAAACACCATATATTTT. Protein product: CASTLIGNTIYF. The chain is built from TRBV7-9 and TRBJ1-3; no clear D. CDR1 SEHNR and CDR2 FQNEAQ come from the germline V gene (reference sequence). The CDR3 spans 12 residues. Using reference TRBV7-9 and TRBJ1-3 for the parts outside the CDR3, the full variable domain is DTGVSQNPRHKITKRGQNVTFRCDPISEHNRLYWYRQTLGQGPEFLTYFQNEAQLEKSRLLSDRFSAERPKGSFSTLEIQRTEQGDSAMYLCASTLIGNTIYFGEGSWLTVV.

This clone was seen once. The chain uses TRBV5-1 and TRBJ2-1; TRBD2 matches 14 bases. Germline V gives CDR1 SGHRS, CDR2 YFSETQ. The CDR3 is 17 amino acids. After removal of 3 bases from V and 8 bases from J, the junction contained 10 bases not matched to a gene. The CDR3 loop is CASSWGTTSGRADEQFF. The CDR3 nucleotides are TGCGCCAGCAGCTGGGGGACGACTAGCGGGAGGGCCGATGAGCAGTTCTTC. The whole variable domain, remainder taken from reference TRBV5-1 and TRBJ2-1, is KAGVTQTPRYLIKTRGQQVTLSCSPISGHRSVSWYQQTPGQGLQFLFEYFSETQRNKGNFPGRFSGRQFSNSRSEMNVSTLELGDSALYLCASSWGTTSGRADEQFFGPGTRLTVL.